Each of the 11 T cell receptor beta chains below was sequenced from the same sample in a study of T-cell reconstitution after alpha-beta-depleted transplantation in children. A library of TCRbeta sequences, prepared with unique molecular identifiers, was generated. TCRdb re-analysed the PCR reads in MiXCR, keeping a single row per CDR3 protein. The sample has fewer than 550,000 distinct CDR3 sequences; about 10% are singletons. The starting material was PBMCs, mostly from graft donor cells, obtained 180 days after TCRalphabeta/CD19-depleted stem cell transplant. Receptors were obtained from a female patient aged 2 to 10 who had a stem cell transplant for aplastic anemia, so the T cells may come from the graft donor.

The J gene is TRBJ1-5, the V gene TRBV11-2; 7 bases match TRBD1. The V segment lost 5 bases and the J segment 0 bases; nucleotides outside the gene matches: 13. The CDR3 consists of 18 residues. Germline CDR1 is SGHAT and CDR2 is FQNNGV. The CDR3 spells CASSRRTGTVYSNQPQHF. The DNA of the CDR3 is TGTGCCAGCAGCCGTCGTACCGGGACAGTTTATAGCAATCAGCCCCAGCATTTT.

This clonotype was counted ten times or more. V is TRBV12-3 or TRBV12-4 and J is TRBJ2-7; 7 bases are a match to TRBD2. The CDR3 spans 12 residues. The V segment lost 8 bases and the J segment 7 bases; nucleotides outside the gene matches: 8. The CDR3 protein is CASRGDLGEQYF. CDR3 bases: TGTGCCAGCCGGGGGGATCTTGGGGAGCAGTACTTC.

This clonotype has just a few counts. This chain connects TRBV11-2 to TRBJ2-2; 16 positions agree with TRBD2. The CDR3 loop spans 18 amino acids. Germline V CDR1 and CDR2: SGHAT, FQNNGV. Unmatched junction bases numbered 8, after V lost 4 bases and J lost 6 bases. CDR3 region: CASSYTGTSGRASGELFF. The CDR3 bases are TGTGCCAGCAGCTACACCGGGACTAGCGGGAGGGCTTCCGGGGAGCTGTTTTTT. The whole variable domain, remainder taken from reference TRBV11-2 and TRBJ2-2, is EAGVAQSPRYKIIEKRQSVAFWCNPISGHATLYWYQQILGQGPKLLIQFQNNGVVDDSQLPKDRFSAERLKGVDSTLKIQPAKLEDSAVYLCASSYTGTSGRASGELFFGEGSRLTVL.

This clonotype was seen at least ten times. The CDR3 bases are TGCGCCAGCAGCTTAGGGGAGATCACTGAAGCTTTCTTT. Translation: CASSLGEITEAFF. The chain employs TRBV5-1 and TRBJ1-1, with a possible D match to TRBD1 (5 bases). CDR1 and CDR2 from the germline V gene are SGHRS and YFSETQ. V was shortened by 2 bases and J by 4 bases, with 9 bases between the two germline ends. CDR3 length: 13 residues. The full variable domain, with the rest looked up from reference TRBV5-1 and TRBJ1-1, is KAGVTQTPRYLIKTRGQQVTLSCSPISGHRSVSWYQQTPGQGLQFLFEYFSETQRNKGNFPGRFSGRQFSNSRSEMNVSTLELGDSALYLCASSLGEITEAFFGQGTRLTVV.

In this sample, this clonotype turned up once. This may be a read error: a much more frequent sequence differs by one nucleotide. The V call is TRBV7-2, the J call TRBJ2-1; D unclear. Trimming left V 5 bases short and J 6 bases short, with 17 bases between. The CDR3 has 15 residues. CDR1 and CDR2 from the germline V gene are SGHTA and FQGNSA. DNA for the CDR3: TGTGCCAGCAGCCTAAAGCCGGGTGAAGGCAATGAGCAGTTCTTC. Translating gives CASSLKPGEGNEQFF. The variable domain in full, with the rest retrieved from reference TRBV7-2 and TRBJ2-1, is GAGVSQSPSNKVTEKGKDVELRCDPISGHTALYWYRQSLGQGLEFLIYFQGNSAPDKSGLPSDRFSAERTGGSVSTLTIQRTQQEDSAVYLCASSLKPGEGNEQFFGPGTRLTVL.

A remark on this clonotype: This clone may be a read error of a much larger clone one base away. The chain is built from TRBV7-2 and TRBJ2-5; D may match TRBD1 or TRBD2 (6 bases each). The germline V and J ends were trimmed by 4 bases and 5 bases, with 14 bases remaining between them. This CDR3 is built from 14 residues. The germline gives CDR1 SGHTA, CDR2 FQGNSA. The CDR3 DNA reads TGTGCCAGCAGCTCAATGGGGGGCGAGGAGACCCAGTACTTC. It is translated as CASSSMGGEETQYF.

The V gene is TRBV20-1, the J gene TRBJ2-5; the match to TRBD2 covers 15 bases. CDR3 length equals 15 residues. Trimming took 5 bases from V and 4 from J; bases not matched to a gene: 5. CDR1 and CDR2 from the germline V gene are DFQATT and SNEGSKA (reference sequence). The CDR3 sequence is CSARTSGRARETQYF. As DNA, the CDR3 is TGCAGTGCTCGGACTAGCGGGAGGGCCCGAGAGACCCAGTACTTC.

This clonotype was counted only a few times. The chain is built from TRBV4-3 and TRBJ2-5; D perhaps matches TRBD2 (5 bases). Deletions cut 3 bases from V and 5 bases from J, with 22 bases between. Germline-derived CDR1 and CDR2 are LGHNA and YSLEER. CDR3 length: 17 amino acids. The CDR3 DNA is TGCGCCAGCAGCCAGCGTCATGGGGAACCGCGAGGGGAGACCCAGTACTTC. This encodes CASSQRHGEPRGETQYF.

The chain has TRBV7-8 and TRBJ1-2; TRBD1 might be the D (5 bases). The CDR3 consists of 13 residues. V was shortened by 5 bases and J by 5 bases, with 12 bases between the two germline ends. Looked up from germline, CDR1 is SGHVS and CDR2 is FQNEAQ. CDR3 sequence (DNA): TGTGCCAGCAGCCCTCGGACAAGTTATGGCTACACCTTC. This translates into CASSPRTSYGYTF.

A few counts support this clonotype. This sequence joins TRBV4-2 and TRBJ2-7; D is perhaps TRBD1 (5 bases). The CDR3 is made up of 14 amino acids. Germline CDR1 reads LGHNA; CDR2 reads YNFKEQ. V was trimmed by 0 bases and J by 4 bases, leaving 10 bases between them. The CDR3 nucleotides are TGTGCCAGCAGCCAAGAATTTCAGGGTTACGAGCAGTACTTC. Translated: CASSQEFQGYEQYF.

This clonotype came up many times. A junction boundary mismatches the germline segment, possibly from a read error. The chain has TRBV29-1 and TRBJ2-3; D is perhaps TRBD1 (6 bases). Germline V CDR1 and CDR2: SQVTM, ANQGSEA. The CDR3 runs to 12 residues. The CDR3 DNA sequence: TGCAGCGTTAGGGTGGGGCGACAGGAGTTGTCATTC. Translation: CSVRVGRQELSF.